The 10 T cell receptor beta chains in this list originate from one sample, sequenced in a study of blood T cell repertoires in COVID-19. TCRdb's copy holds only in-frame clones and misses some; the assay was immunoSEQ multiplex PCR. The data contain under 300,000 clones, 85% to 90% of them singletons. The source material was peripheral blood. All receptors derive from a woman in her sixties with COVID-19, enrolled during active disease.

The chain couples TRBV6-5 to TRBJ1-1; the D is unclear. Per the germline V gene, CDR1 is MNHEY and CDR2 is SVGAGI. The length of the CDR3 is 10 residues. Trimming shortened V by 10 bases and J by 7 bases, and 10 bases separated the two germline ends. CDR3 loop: CAISRNEAFF. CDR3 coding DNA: TGTGCCATATCCAGGAATGAAGCTTTCTTT.

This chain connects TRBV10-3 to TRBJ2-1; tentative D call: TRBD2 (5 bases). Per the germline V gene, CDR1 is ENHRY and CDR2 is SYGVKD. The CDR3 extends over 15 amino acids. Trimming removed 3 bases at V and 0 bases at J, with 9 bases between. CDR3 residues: CAISDTGSSYNEQFF. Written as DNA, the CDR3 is TGTGCCATCAGTGACACGGGGAGCTCCTACAATGAGCAGTTCTTC.

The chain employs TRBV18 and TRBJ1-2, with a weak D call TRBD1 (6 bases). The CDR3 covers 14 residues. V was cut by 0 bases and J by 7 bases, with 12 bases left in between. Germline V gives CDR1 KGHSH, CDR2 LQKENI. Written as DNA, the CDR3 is TGTGCCAGCTCACCACCAGGGACATCGGCTGGCTACACCTTC. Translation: CASSPPGTSAGYTF.

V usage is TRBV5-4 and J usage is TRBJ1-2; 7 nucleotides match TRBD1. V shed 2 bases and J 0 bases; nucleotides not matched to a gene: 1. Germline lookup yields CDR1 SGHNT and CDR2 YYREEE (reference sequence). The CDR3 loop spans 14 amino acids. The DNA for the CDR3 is TGTGCCAGCAGCTTACAGGGGACTAACTATGGCTACACCTTC. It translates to CASSLQGTNYGYTF.

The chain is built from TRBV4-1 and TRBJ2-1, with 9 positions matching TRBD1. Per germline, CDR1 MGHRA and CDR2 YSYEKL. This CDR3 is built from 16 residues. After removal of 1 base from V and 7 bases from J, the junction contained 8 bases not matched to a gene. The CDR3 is CASSQAAGQGWNEQFF. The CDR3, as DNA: TGCGCCAGCAGCCAAGCGGCGGGACAGGGTTGGAATGAGCAGTTCTTC.

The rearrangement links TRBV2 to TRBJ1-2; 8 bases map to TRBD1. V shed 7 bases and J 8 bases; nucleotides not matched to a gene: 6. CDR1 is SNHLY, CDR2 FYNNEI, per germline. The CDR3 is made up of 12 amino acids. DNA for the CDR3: TGTGCCAGCATCTCTAGGACAGGGGGCTACACCTTC. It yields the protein CASISRTGGYTF.

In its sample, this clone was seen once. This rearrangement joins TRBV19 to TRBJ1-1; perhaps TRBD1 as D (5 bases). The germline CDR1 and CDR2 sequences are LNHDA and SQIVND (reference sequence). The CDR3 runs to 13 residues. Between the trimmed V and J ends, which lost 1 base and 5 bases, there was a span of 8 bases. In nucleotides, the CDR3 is TGTGCCAGTAGTATAGGGACAAGGACTGAAGCTTTCTTT. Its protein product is CASSIGTRTEAFF.

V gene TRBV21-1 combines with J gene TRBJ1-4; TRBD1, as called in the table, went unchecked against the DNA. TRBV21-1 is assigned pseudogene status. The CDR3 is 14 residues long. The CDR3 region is CASSKVAGPEKLFF. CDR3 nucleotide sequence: TGTGCCAGCAGCAAAGTGGCTGGCCCTGAAAAACTGTTTTTT.

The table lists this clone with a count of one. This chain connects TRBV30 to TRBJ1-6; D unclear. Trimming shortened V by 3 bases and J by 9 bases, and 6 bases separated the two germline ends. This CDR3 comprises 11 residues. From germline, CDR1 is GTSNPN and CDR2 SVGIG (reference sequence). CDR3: CAWSRSSPLHF. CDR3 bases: TGTGCCTGGAGCCGGAGTTCACCCCTCCACTTT.

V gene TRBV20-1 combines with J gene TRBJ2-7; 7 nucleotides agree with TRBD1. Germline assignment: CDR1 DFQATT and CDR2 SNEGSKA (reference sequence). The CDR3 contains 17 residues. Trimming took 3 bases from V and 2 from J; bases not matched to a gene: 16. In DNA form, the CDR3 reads TGCAGTGCTAGTTCTCGCCCGGGACAGAGATTAACCTACGAGCAGTACTTC. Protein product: CSASSRPGQRLTYEQYF.